This is a list of T cell receptor beta chains from one sample in a study of identical twins. MiXCR, run by TCRdb on the 5' RACE reads, gives a single entry per CDR3 protein. The data contain some 590,000 distinct CDR3 sequences, just under 10% of them singletons. The sample was also reused in another study, on yellow fever vaccine responses in identical twins.

The sample was PBMCs. These receptors all come from a woman under 30 in good health. Both conserved end residues are part of each CDR3. A D gene is named only where the DNA matches it firmly. Rows may omit the clone size; those that give it use once, few, many or a size class.

clone size,V gene,J gene,D gene,CDR3 protein,CDR3 DNA
.,TRBV28,TRBJ2-1,TRBD1,CASSQTGTVF,TGTGCCAGCAGTCAGACAGGGACGGTCTTC
few,TRBV28,TRBJ2-5,.,CASSDRTGGYQETQYF,TGTGCCAGCAGTGACCGGACAGGAGGGTACCAAGAGACCCAGTACTTC
.,TRBV20-1,TRBJ2-7,.,CSAPRQIYEQYF,TGCAGTGCTCCCAGACAGATCTACGAGCAGTACTTC
.,TRBV7-2,TRBJ2-1,TRBD2,CASSLASGGASSYNEQFF,TGTGCCAGCAGCTTGGCCAGCGGGGGTGCTAGCTCCTACAATGAGCAGTTCTTC
many,TRBV2,TRBJ2-2,.,CATSLGGELFF,TGTGCCACCTCCTTGGGAGGGGAGCTGTTTTTT
few,TRBV5-1,TRBJ1-3,.,CASSFSPSSGNTIYF,TGCGCCAGCAGCTTTTCCCCTTCCTCTGGAAACACCATATATTTT
few,TRBV7-8,TRBJ2-7,.,CASSLQSITGNRAYEQYF,TGTGCCAGCAGCTTACAGTCGATTACAGGGAATAGGGCCTACGAGCAGTACTTC
few,TRBV7-2,TRBJ2-7,.,CASSLGVTAYEQYF,TGTGCCAGCAGCTTAGGTGTGACAGCCTACGAGCAGTACTTC
.,TRBV29-1,TRBJ2-1,TRBD2,CSGTTSGGANEQFF,TGCAGCGGTACGACTAGCGGGGGGGCCAATGAGCAGTTCTTC
many,TRBV6-6,TRBJ2-5,TRBD1,CASSPGQGLETQYF,TGTGCCAGCAGTCCGGGACAGGGTTTGGAGACCCAGTACTTC
few,TRBV14,TRBJ1-2,.,CASSQDNLGGTF,TGTGCCAGCAGCCAAGACAACCTCGGGGGCACCTTC
.,TRBV12-3/TRBV12-4,TRBJ2-2,.,CASCLWMVPRGNTGELFF,TGTGCCAGCTGTTTATGGATGGTCCCTCGGGGGAACACCGGGGAGCTGTTTTTT
.,TRBV2,TRBJ2-3,TRBD2,CASSEWLAGNTDTQYF,TGTGCCAGCAGTGAATGGCTAGCGGGGAACACAGATACGCAGTATTTT
few,TRBV7-2,TRBJ1-1,.,CASSRKWDVIGAFF,TGTGCCAGCAGCCGAAAGTGGGACGTAATAGGAGCTTTCTTT